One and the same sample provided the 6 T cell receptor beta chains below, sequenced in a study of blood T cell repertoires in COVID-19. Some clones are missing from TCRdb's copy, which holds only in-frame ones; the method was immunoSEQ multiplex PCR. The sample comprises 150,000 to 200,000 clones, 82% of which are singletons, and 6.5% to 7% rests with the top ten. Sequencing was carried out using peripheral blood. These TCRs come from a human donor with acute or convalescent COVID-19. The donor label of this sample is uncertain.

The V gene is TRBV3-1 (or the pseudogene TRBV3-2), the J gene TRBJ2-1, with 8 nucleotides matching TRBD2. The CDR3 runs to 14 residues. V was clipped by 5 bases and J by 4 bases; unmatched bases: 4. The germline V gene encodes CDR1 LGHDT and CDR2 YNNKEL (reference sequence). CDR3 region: CASSLGLGYNEQFF. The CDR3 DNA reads TGTGCCAGCAGCTTGGGACTAGGTTACAATGAGCAGTTCTTC.

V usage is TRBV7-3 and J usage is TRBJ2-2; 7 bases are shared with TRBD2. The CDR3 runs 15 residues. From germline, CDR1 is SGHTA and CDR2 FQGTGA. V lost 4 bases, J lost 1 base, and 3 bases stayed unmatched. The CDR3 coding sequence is TGTGCCAGCAGCTCGACTAGCAGGAACACCGGGGAGCTGTTTTTT. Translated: CASSSTSRNTGELFF.

CDR3: CASSEAGAGNEQFF. The CDR3 coding sequence is TGCGCCAGCAGTGAGGCAGGGGCGGGCAATGAGCAGTTCTTC. This chain uses TRBV10-2 with TRBJ2-1; possibly TRBD1 for D (6 bases). CDR3 length: 14 residues. The V end lost 2 bases, the J end lost 6 bases, and 11 bases lay between the germline ends. Germline V CDR1 and CDR2: WSHSY, SAAADI.

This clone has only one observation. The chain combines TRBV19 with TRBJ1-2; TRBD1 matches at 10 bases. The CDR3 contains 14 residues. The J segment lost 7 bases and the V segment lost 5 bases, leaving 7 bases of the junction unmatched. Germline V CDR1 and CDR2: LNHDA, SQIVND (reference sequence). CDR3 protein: CASSASGTGVGYTF. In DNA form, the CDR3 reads TGTGCCAGTAGTGCCTCCGGGACAGGGGTTGGCTACACCTTC.

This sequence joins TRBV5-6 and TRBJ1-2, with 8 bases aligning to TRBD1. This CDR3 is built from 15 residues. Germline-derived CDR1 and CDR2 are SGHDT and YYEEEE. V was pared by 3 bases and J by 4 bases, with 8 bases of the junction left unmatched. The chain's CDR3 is CASSSTGGDRYGYTF. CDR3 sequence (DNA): TGTGCCAGCAGCTCTACAGGGGGGGACCGCTATGGCTACACCTTC.

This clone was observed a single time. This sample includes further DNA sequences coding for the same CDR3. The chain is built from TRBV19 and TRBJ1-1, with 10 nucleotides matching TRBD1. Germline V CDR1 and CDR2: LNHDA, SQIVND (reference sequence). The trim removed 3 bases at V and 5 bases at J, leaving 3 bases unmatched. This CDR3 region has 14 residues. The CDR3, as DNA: TGTGCCAGTAGTATGACAGGGGGCGAAACTGAAGCTTTCTTT. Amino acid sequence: CASSMTGGETEAFF.